The 20 T cell receptor beta chains below come from one sample, sequenced in a study of cytomegalovirus exposure and HLA in healthy donors. The protocol was immunoSEQ multiplex PCR, while the TCRdb copy is restricted to in-frame clones and leaves out a portion. Of under 400,000 clones in the sample, around 86% were seen once. What was sequenced was PBMCs. The source of these receptors is a woman under 30 in good health and CMV-seronegative.

The V and J genes are TRBV5-6 and TRBJ2-7; a weak D match, TRBD1 (5 bases). Trimming removed 4 bases at V and 1 base at J, with 9 bases between. CDR1 is SGHDT and CDR2 is YYEEEE in the germline V gene. The CDR3 has 13 residues. CDR3 in amino acids: CASSPGFSYEQYF. DNA for the CDR3: TGTGCCAGCAGCCCAGGGTTTTCCTACGAGCAGTACTTC.

This chain's CDR3 is CASSYSAGSAEAFF. In DNA, the CDR3 is TGTGCCAGCAGTTACTCGGCCGGGAGTGCTGAAGCTTTCTTT. The chain is built from TRBV6-5 and TRBJ1-1; D call uncertain. The germline CDR1 and CDR2 sequences are MNHEY and SVGAGI. Trimming took 0 bases from V and 6 from J, leaving 11 bases between them. The CDR3 covers 14 residues.

The sample holds a few counts of this clone. The rearrangement links TRBV6-1 to TRBJ1-4, with TRBD1 matching 10 bases. The trim removed 1 base at V and 7 bases at J, leaving 3 bases unmatched. The length of the CDR3 is 15 residues. The germline gives CDR1 MNHNS, CDR2 SASEGT. CDR3 in amino acids: CASSEGQGAFEKLFF. CDR3 nucleotides: TGTGCCAGCAGTGAAGGACAGGGGGCTTTTGAAAAACTGTTTTTT.

CDR3 in amino acids: CATSETSRDRHPEAFF. DNA of the CDR3: TGTGCCACCAGCGAGACCTCTAGGGACAGACACCCTGAAGCTTTCTTT. The V gene is TRBV15, the J gene TRBJ1-1; 7 bases are shared with TRBD1. Germline V CDR1 and CDR2: LNHNV, YYDKDF (reference sequence). This CDR3 is built from 16 residues. The V segment lost 5 bases and the J segment 6 bases; nucleotides outside the gene matches: 15.

This chain joins TRBV19 and TRBJ1-5, with 10 nucleotides matching TRBD1. V shed 7 bases, J shed 6 bases, and the junction held 6 bases outside the gene matches. From germline, CDR1 is LNHDA and CDR2 SQIVND (reference sequence). The CDR3 consists of 14 residues. Here the CDR3 reads CASTRQGAGQPQHF. The DNA for the CDR3 is TGTGCCAGTACCCGACAGGGGGCCGGTCAGCCCCAGCATTTT.

The chain joins TRBV5-4 to TRBJ1-2, with D unclear. The V end was cut by 0 bases, the J end by 7 bases, with 7 bases between. This CDR3 contains 12 residues. Germline V gene data show CDR1 as SGHNT and CDR2 as YYREEE (reference sequence). The CDR3 loop is CASSLGRGGYTF. The CDR3 coding sequence is TGTGCCAGCAGCTTGGGGCGCGGTGGCTACACCTTC.

The V gene is TRBV25-1, the J gene TRBJ2-5, with D unclear. This CDR3 has 14 amino acids. Trimming pared 1 base from V and 1 base from J, leaving 7 bases between. Germline V gene data show CDR1 as MGHDK and CDR2 as SYGVNS. CDR3 sequence (DNA): TGTGCCAGCAGTGAATCTACAGCCCAAGAGACCCAGTACTTC. Protein product: CASSESTAQETQYF.

This clone was detected only a few times. At the DNA level, this CDR3 is encoded by other sequences in the same sample as well. The chain combines TRBV28 with TRBJ1-5; TRBD1 aligns across 9 bases. The V gene end was trimmed by 4 bases and the J gene end by 5 bases; junction bases not matched to a gene: 6. This CDR3 is built from 15 residues. Germline CDR1 is MDHEN and CDR2 is SYDVKM. The CDR3 reads CASSSSGTGYQPQHF. The CDR3 nucleotides are TGTGCCAGCAGTTCCTCCGGGACAGGGTATCAGCCCCAGCATTTT. The full variable domain, in which reference TRBV28 and TRBJ1-5 provide the parts outside the CDR3, is DVKVTQSSRYLVKRTGEKVFLECVQDMDHENMFWYRQDPGLGLRLIYFSYDVKMKEKGDIPEGYSVSREKKERFSLILESASTNQTSMYLCASSSSGTGYQPQHFGDGTRLSIL.

This clone was picked up a small number of times. This chain links TRBV5-5 with TRBJ1-5; D uncertain. CDR3 length: 13 residues. Germline V CDR1 and CDR2: SGHKS, YYEKEE (reference sequence). Trimming took 1 base from V and 5 from J, leaving 7 bases between them. Written as DNA, the CDR3 is TGTGCCAGCAGCTTGTTTTTAGATCAGCCCCAGCATTTT. This encodes CASSLFLDQPQHF.

This clone was counted a single time. This chain joins TRBV27 and TRBJ2-7, with 10 bases lining up with TRBD1. This CDR3 is built from 15 residues. V lost 3 bases to trimming and J lost 3 bases; unmatched junction nucleotides: 5. Germline V gives CDR1 MNHEY, CDR2 SMNVEV (reference sequence). CDR3 bases: TGTGCCAGCAGTTTCTCGACAGGGGGCTTCTACGAGCAGTACTTC. Encoded protein: CASSFSTGGFYEQYF.

The chain uses TRBV5-1 and TRBJ2-7; 7 nucleotides line up with TRBD1. Per the germline V gene, CDR1 is SGHRS and CDR2 is YFSETQ. The CDR3 sequence is 14 residues long. V dropped 7 bases and J dropped 5; count of bases not matched to a gene: 12. As DNA, the CDR3 is TGCGCCAGCGGCGTAGGGGGCTGGCTGGACGAGCAGTACTTC. Translating it yields CASGVGGWLDEQYF.

The chain uses TRBV5-6 and TRBJ1-5, with a weak D call TRBD1 (5 bases). Germline values: CDR1 SGHDT, CDR2 YYEEEE. CDR3 size: 15 residues. The V and J ends lost 6 bases and 2 bases respectively, with 15 bases between them. The CDR3 sequence is CASTLLGGGNQPQHF. In nucleotides, the CDR3 is TGTGCCAGCACCCTCCTGGGGGGAGGCAATCAGCCCCAGCATTTT. The whole variable domain, filled in from reference TRBV5-6 and TRBJ1-5, reads DAGVTQSPTHLIKTRGQQVTLRCSPKSGHDTVSWYQQALGQGPQFIFQYYEEEERQRGNFPDRFSGHQFPNYSSELNVNALLLGDSALYLCASTLLGGGNQPQHFGDGTRLSIL.

The sample holds a few counts of this clone. V usage is TRBV28 and J usage is TRBJ2-7, with 9 bases lining up with TRBD1. The ends lost 3 bases at V and 4 bases at J; junction bases unmatched: 10. This CDR3 is built from 16 residues. Germline CDR1 MDHEN, CDR2 SYDVKM. CDR3 nucleotides: TGTGCCAGCAGTTTGAATCCGGGACAGGGTCGGTACGAGCAGTACTTC. Encoded protein: CASSLNPGQGRYEQYF.

The genes are TRBV28 and TRBJ1-2; 9 positions match TRBD1. The V segment lost 2 bases and the J segment 6 bases; nucleotides outside the gene matches: 4. The CDR3 contains 14 residues. Germline-derived CDR1 and CDR2 are MDHEN and SYDVKM. CDR3 sequence reads: CASSLGQGKNGYTF. CDR3 bases: TGTGCCAGCAGTTTAGGACAGGGGAAGAATGGCTACACCTTC.

This chain joins TRBV27 and TRBJ2-3, with D possibly matching TRBD2 (6 bases). This CDR3 region has 16 residues. Germline V gene lookup returns CDR1 MNHEY and CDR2 SMNVEV (reference sequence). The V gene lost 0 bases and the J gene lost 7 bases, with 17 bases spanning the gap. The CDR3 spells CASSLSFLAAHHTQYF. The CDR3 nucleotides are TGTGCCAGCAGTTTATCCTTTTTAGCGGCCCATCATACGCAGTATTTT.

V and J are TRBV9 and TRBJ2-1; 7 bases fit TRBD2. The CDR3 is made up of 14 amino acids. The V and J ends lost 4 bases and 6 bases, in that order; junction bases with no gene match: 7. Germline lookup yields CDR1 SGDLS and CDR2 YYNGEE. The CDR3 nucleotides are TGTGCCAGCAGCACTGCGGGAGAGCGCAATGAGCAGTTCTTC. The encoded protein is CASSTAGERNEQFF. Using reference TRBV9 and TRBJ2-1 for the parts outside the CDR3, the full variable domain is DSGVTQTPKHLITATGQRVTLRCSPRSGDLSVYWYQQSLDQGLQFLIQYYNGEERAKGNILERFSAQQFPDLHSELNLSSLELGDSALYFCASSTAGERNEQFFGPGTRLTVL.

V and J are TRBV6-5 and TRBJ2-3; possibly TRBD1 for D (6 bases). Trimming removed 0 bases from V and 9 bases from J, with 16 bases in between. Germline V lookup: CDR1 MNHEY, CDR2 SVGAGI. This CDR3 has 15 amino acids. The CDR3 is CASSYSNRDKGTQYF. The CDR3 DNA sequence: TGTGCCAGCAGTTACTCGAACAGGGACAAGGGGACGCAGTATTTT.

This clone was counted once. The rearrangement uses TRBV5-8 and TRBJ2-3; 8 nucleotides line up with TRBD2. J gave up 5 bases and V 2 bases, and 4 bases lay outside the gene matches. Germline V gene lookup returns CDR1 SGHTS and CDR2 YDEGEE. The length of the CDR3 is 14 residues. The CDR3 nucleotides read TGTGCCAGCAGCTTTTTCCTAGCGGGAGATACGCAGTATTTT. The encoded protein is CASSFFLAGDTQYF.

The CDR3 is CASSFYGTSPHEQYF. DNA for the CDR3: TGTGCCAGCAGTTTCTACGGGACTAGTCCGCACGAGCAGTACTTC. The chain couples TRBV27 to TRBJ2-7, with TRBD2 matching 8 bases. The CDR3 runs 15 residues. Trimming cost V 3 bases and J 5 bases; bases outside gene matches: 9. Germline-derived CDR1 and CDR2 are MNHEY and SMNVEV (reference sequence).

The chain uses TRBV5-1 and TRBJ2-1; tentatively, D is TRBD1 (6 bases). Trimming left V 3 bases short and J 2 bases short, with 12 bases between. Germline V gives CDR1 SGHRS, CDR2 YFSETQ. This CDR3 has 15 residues. CDR3 bases: TGCGCCAGCAGCTCCGACAGGACGCCCTACAATGAGCAGTTCTTC. This sequence encodes CASSSDRTPYNEQFF.